These 8 T cell receptor beta chains were all obtained from the same sample, sequenced in a study of blood T cell repertoires in COVID-19. Sequencing used immunoSEQ multiplex PCR; TCRdb keeps in-frame clones, though not all of them. The profile shows fewer than 60,000 clones, 85% to 90% of them singletons. Sequencing was done on a sample of peripheral blood. The source is an older man with active or convalescent COVID-19.

The V call is TRBV7-9, the J call TRBJ1-5; D possibly corresponds to TRBD1 (5 bases). The CDR3 has 17 residues. Trimming left V 1 base short and J 0 bases short, with 13 bases between. Germline V gene lookup returns CDR1 SEHNR and CDR2 FQNEAQ (reference sequence). CDR3 amino acids: CASSLVPRGNSNQPQHF. DNA for the CDR3: TGTGCCAGCAGCTTAGTCCCCCGGGGGAATAGCAATCAGCCCCAGCATTTT.

The chain links TRBV6-5 to TRBJ2-5, with TRBD2 identical over 13 bases. Germline CDR1 MNHEY, CDR2 SVGAGI. The CDR3 runs 15 residues. The V and J ends lost 6 bases and 2 bases, in that order; junction bases with no gene match: 3. CDR3 in DNA: TGTGCCAGCAGACGACTAGCGGGAGGACAAGAGACCCAGTACTTC. Amino acids: CASRRLAGGQETQYF.

V is TRBV5-1 and J is TRBJ2-1, with D maybe TRBD1 (6 bases). The V end was cut by 1 base, the J end by 2 bases, with 13 bases between. Per germline, CDR1 SGHRS and CDR2 YFSETQ. CDR3 length equals 16 residues. CDR3: CASSLQGPDAYNEQFF. In DNA form, the CDR3 reads TGCGCCAGCAGCTTGCAGGGGCCTGACGCCTACAATGAGCAGTTCTTC.

The V call is TRBV28, the J call TRBJ2-7; no definite D call. This CDR3 is 11 amino acids long. Germline CDR1 and CDR2: MDHEN and SYDVKM. Trimming removed 7 bases at V and 7 bases at J, with 11 bases between. The CDR3 is CASTSFSEQYF. CDR3 nucleotide sequence: TGTGCCAGCACCTCGTTTTCGGAGCAGTACTTC.

V usage is TRBV29-1 and J usage is TRBJ1-2; D gene uncertain. V lost 6 bases, J lost 2 bases, and 7 bases lay in between. CDR1 and CDR2 from the germline V gene are SQVTM and ANQGSEA. CDR3 length: 11 amino acids. CDR3 DNA: TGCAGCGTGGAGGAGAACTATGGCTACACCTTC. This translates into CSVEENYGYTF.

In this sample, this clone turned up once. The chain links TRBV10-3 to TRBJ1-1, with 8 bases matching TRBD1. The ends lost 1 base at V and 3 bases at J; junction bases unmatched: 1. The CDR3 extends over 14 amino acids. Germline V gene lookup returns CDR1 ENHRY and CDR2 SYGVKD. The CDR3 coding sequence is TGTGCCATCAGTGAGTTGGGACAGGACACTGAAGCTTTCTTT. Amino acids: CAISELGQDTEAFF.

The chain has TRBV9 and TRBJ1-1; no definite D call. Germline loops: CDR1 SGDLS, CDR2 YYNGEE. V was cut by 5 bases and J by 0 bases, with 8 bases left in between. The CDR3 length is 13 residues. The CDR3 region has the DNA TGTGCCAGCAGTACTCTCATGAACACTGAAGCTTTCTTT. Translated, it gives CASSTLMNTEAFF. The whole variable domain, remainder taken from reference TRBV9 and TRBJ1-1, is DSGVTQTPKHLITATGQRVTLRCSPRSGDLSVYWYQQSLDQGLQFLIQYYNGEERAKGNILERFSAQQFPDLHSELNLSSLELGDSALYFCASSTLMNTEAFFGQGTRLTVV.

The V gene is TRBV30, the J gene TRBJ1-2; 7 bases are a match to TRBD1. The germline CDR1 and CDR2 sequences are GTSNPN and SVGIG (reference sequence). The CDR3 sequence is 13 residues long. With V trimmed by 5 bases and J by 5 bases, 8 bases remained unmatched. The CDR3 DNA reads as TGTGCCTGGTCGCCGGGACAGAGTTATGGCTACACCTTC. It yields the protein CAWSPGQSYGYTF.